This T cell receptor (beta chain) was obtained from a study of T-cell reconstitution after alpha-beta-depleted transplantation in children. This sample's TCRbeta library carried unique molecular identifier barcodes. TCRdb re-called the PCR reads through MiXCR, storing one row per CDR3 protein. The sample lists 500,000 or so distinct CDR3 sequences, approximately 32% occurring once. This CDR3 has 20 residues. With 0 bases clipped from V and 2 bases from J, the junction kept 9 bases outside the gene matches. Germline V gene data show CDR1 as LNHNV and CDR2 as YYDKDF (reference sequence). This TCR derives from a human donor who donated a stem cell graft to a child with aplastic anemia. V usage is TRBV15 and J usage is TRBJ2-3, with 15 nucleotides matching TRBD2. Sequencing used PBMCs from the stem cell graft donor, obtained from the stem cell graft. CDR3 in amino acids: CATSRDRGLAGGGSTDTQYF. The CDR3 nucleotides are TGTGCCACCAGCAGAGACCGAGGACTAGCGGGAGGGGGTTCCACAGATACGCAGTATTTT.